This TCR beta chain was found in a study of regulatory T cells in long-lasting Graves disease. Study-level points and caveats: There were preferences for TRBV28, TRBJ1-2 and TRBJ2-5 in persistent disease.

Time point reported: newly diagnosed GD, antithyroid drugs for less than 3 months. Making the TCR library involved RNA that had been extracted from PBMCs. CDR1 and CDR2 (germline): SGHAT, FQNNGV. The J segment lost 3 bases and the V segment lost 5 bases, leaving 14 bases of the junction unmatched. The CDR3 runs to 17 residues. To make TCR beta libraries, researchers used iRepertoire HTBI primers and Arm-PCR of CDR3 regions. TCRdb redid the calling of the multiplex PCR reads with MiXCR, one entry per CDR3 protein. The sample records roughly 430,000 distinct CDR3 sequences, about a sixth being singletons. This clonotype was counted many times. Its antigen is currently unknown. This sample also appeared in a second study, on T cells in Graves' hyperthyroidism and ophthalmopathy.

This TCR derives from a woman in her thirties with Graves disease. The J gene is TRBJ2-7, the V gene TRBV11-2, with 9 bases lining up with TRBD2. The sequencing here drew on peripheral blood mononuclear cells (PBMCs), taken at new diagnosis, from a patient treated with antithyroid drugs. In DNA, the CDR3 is TGTGCCAGCAGCGCCGGCCTAGCGGGAAGTCTGGTCTACGAGCAGTACTTC. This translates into CASSAGLAGSLVYEQYF.